This is a list of T cell receptor beta chains from one sample in a study of T cell repertoires in cytomegalovirus infection. Each CDR3 protein is one row after TCRdb ran MiXCR on the reads. The sample has 600,000 to 700,000 distinct CDR3 sequences, roughly 36% seen once. The antigens of these receptors remain unknown. Source: cultured PBMCs, taken from culture after CMV antigen stimulation. All receptors come from a human donor in good health (CMV status not recorded). Some clones in this sample may be carry-over from other donors' samples. Both conserved end residues are part of each CDR3.

j_call: TRBJ1-1
v_call: TRBV27
cdr3_aa: CASRGQGRTEAFF

j_call: TRBJ2-1
v_call: TRBV7-2
cdr3_aa: CASSLGVAGRTHNEQFF

j_call: TRBJ2-1
v_call: TRBV7-9
cdr3_aa: CASSSLFSDNEQFF

j_call: TRBJ1-6
v_call: TRBV20-1
cdr3_aa: CSAIHAGRSPGSPLHF

j_call: TRBJ2-1
v_call: TRBV2
cdr3_aa: CASSEDGGGDDEQFF

j_call: TRBJ1-2
v_call: TRBV7-2
cdr3_aa: CASTLGYGYTF

j_call: TRBJ1-4
v_call: TRBV7-9
cdr3_aa: CASSLTGQNEKLFF

j_call: TRBJ2-7
v_call: TRBV6-2/TRBV6-3
cdr3_aa: CASSRGVRGQYF

j_call: TRBJ2-2
v_call: TRBV19
cdr3_aa: CASSGSAGGTGELFF

j_call: TRBJ1-5
v_call: TRBV3-1
cdr3_aa: CASSQDGSPGQPQHF

j_call: TRBJ2-7
v_call: TRBV7-2
cdr3_aa: CASSLGGTATYEQYF

j_call: TRBJ2-6
v_call: TRBV7-9
cdr3_aa: CASSSGTGYSGANVLTF

j_call: TRBJ2-1
v_call: TRBV7-9
cdr3_aa: CASSLGYAEQFF

j_call: TRBJ2-1
v_call: TRBV7-8
cdr3_aa: CASLRSNEQFF

j_call: TRBJ2-7
v_call: TRBV28
cdr3_aa: CASDRASSYEQYF

j_call: TRBJ2-1
v_call: TRBV19
cdr3_aa: CASSPANRADEQFF

j_call: TRBJ2-3
v_call: TRBV7-2
cdr3_aa: CASSLVGGGRTDTQYF

j_call: TRBJ2-1
v_call: TRBV20-1
cdr3_aa: CSARDRQRTYNEQFF

j_call: TRBJ2-1
v_call: TRBV11-2
cdr3_aa: CASSQGPLAGYNEQFF

j_call: TRBJ1-4
v_call: TRBV6-5
cdr3_aa: CASSSGQAGEKLFF

j_call: TRBJ1-5
v_call: TRBV19
cdr3_aa: CASSKGAGQPQHF

j_call: TRBJ2-3
v_call: TRBV12-3/TRBV12-4
cdr3_aa: CASSLSGPRAGGFTDTQYF

j_call: TRBJ2-7
v_call: TRBV18
cdr3_aa: CASSPNNPGATYEQYF

j_call: TRBJ2-3
v_call: TRBV19
cdr3_aa: CASSMQPSRVSTDTQYF

j_call: TRBJ1-2
v_call: TRBV28
cdr3_aa: CASSAGSNYGYTF

j_call: TRBJ2-1
v_call: TRBV4-1
cdr3_aa: CASSQDNFRASGRINEQFF

j_call: TRBJ1-5
v_call: TRBV2
cdr3_aa: CASRASGLWSNQPQHF

j_call: TRBJ2-2
v_call: TRBV6-2/TRBV6-3
cdr3_aa: CASNRGLTGELFF

j_call: TRBJ2-2
v_call: TRBV6-1
cdr3_aa: CASLAGGTGELFF

j_call: TRBJ1-2
v_call: TRBV19
cdr3_aa: CASSIGRQGRGYTF

j_call: TRBJ2-7
v_call: TRBV6-2/TRBV6-3
cdr3_aa: CASSKWIYYEQYF

j_call: TRBJ2-7
v_call: TRBV20-1
cdr3_aa: CSASWSSGSQEQYF

j_call: TRBJ1-1
v_call: TRBV2
cdr3_aa: CASSEFYIEAFF

j_call: TRBJ2-7
v_call: TRBV7-2
cdr3_aa: CASSLASGVFGYEQYF

j_call: TRBJ2-3
v_call: TRBV5-4
cdr3_aa: CASSSGQTGDTQYF

j_call: TRBJ2-2
v_call: TRBV4-3
cdr3_aa: CASSQERPRPGELFF

j_call: TRBJ1-5
v_call: TRBV7-6
cdr3_aa: CASRWDGRNQPQHF

j_call: TRBJ2-3
v_call: TRBV7-2
cdr3_aa: CASTTGVWPDTQYF

j_call: TRBJ2-5
v_call: TRBV7-6
cdr3_aa: CASSLGASGSQETQYF

j_call: TRBJ1-3
v_call: TRBV19
cdr3_aa: CASSSRISGNTIYF

j_call: TRBJ2-3
v_call: TRBV7-9
cdr3_aa: CASSPGAPTDTQYF